This T cell receptor (beta chain) was found in a study of T-cell memory formation after mild COVID-19. This clonotype was seen only a few times. What it binds is unknown. General study findings and limits: Among clones contracting day 15 to 85, CD4/CD8 was balanced, whereas later expanders leaned CD4+.

TCRdb processed the 5' RACE reads anew with MiXCR; each CDR3 protein has one entry. Here the sample spans a few hundred thousand distinct CDR3 sequences, about 20% being singletons. The clonotype comes from an adult woman who had mild COVID-19 (a few samples of this study predate the infection). Cell type and time point are not known. Sequenced material: PBMCs or a T cell subset sorted from them (not recorded which).

In DNA form, the CDR3 reads TGCAGTGCTAGGTCCACTAGCGGGCTGCTCTACAATGAGCAGTTCTTC. Encoded protein: CSARSTSGLLYNEQFF. The V gene is TRBV20-1, the J gene TRBJ2-1, with 9 nucleotides matching TRBD2. V trimming: 3 bases; J trimming: 3 bases; junction bases outside the gene matches: 9. The CDR3 has 16 residues. Per germline, CDR1 DFQATT and CDR2 SNEGSKA (reference sequence).